The 30 T cell receptor beta chains below were found in one sample sequenced in a study of graft-versus-host responses after intestinal transplantation (dated by TCRdb to about 2021). Read against the paper, the sample's time point label means: cells obtained before transplantation from donor or recipient. For these TCRs, the target antigens are not known. The library was obtained by the immunoSEQ multiplex PCR assay. As stored in TCRdb, this immuneACCESS dataset retains in-frame rearrangements with V and J assigned. A fraction of the clones does not appear; measured against another copy, unresolved V genes explain less than half of the discrepancy, and the remainder lacks a known reason. Present in this sample are roughly 90,000 clones, more than 85% of which were seen just once. Less than 0.45% of the sample rests with the top ten. The material sequenced was unstimulated CD4+ T cells sorted from spleen or lymph node cells, taken before transplant. The receptors derive from a human donor who was the organ donor for an intestinal transplant.

The chain employs TRBV7-9 and TRBJ2-2; D perhaps matches TRBD2 (5 bases). Germline values: CDR1 SEHNR, CDR2 FQNEAQ (reference sequence). This CDR3 spans 13 amino acids. Deletions cut 5 bases from V and 6 bases from J, with 10 bases between. The CDR3 protein is CASSRGLPGELFF. The CDR3 nucleotides are TGTGCCAGCAGCCGAGGACTTCCCGGGGAGCTGTTTTTT. The whole variable domain, remainder taken from reference TRBV7-9 and TRBJ2-2, is DTGVSQNPRHKITKRGQNVTFRCDPISEHNRLYWYRQTLGQGPEFLTYFQNEAQLEKSRLLSDRFSAERPKGSFSTLEIQRTEQGDSAMYLCASSRGLPGELFFGEGSRLTVL.

The chain employs TRBV30 and TRBJ2-1; 13 nucleotides align to TRBD2. CDR1 and CDR2 from the germline V gene are GTSNPN and SVGIG (reference sequence). V shed 0 bases, J shed 13 bases, and the junction held 9 bases outside the gene matches. The CDR3 extends over 15 amino acids. CDR3 region: CAWSVFPLAGGLQFF. The DNA for the CDR3 is TGTGCCTGGAGTGTTTTTCCACTAGCGGGGGGGCTACAGTTCTTC.

The chain has TRBV5-1 and TRBJ1-4; weak D call: TRBD1 (5 bases). The CDR3 is 18 amino acids. Germline CDR1 and CDR2: SGHRS and YFSETQ. The germline V and J ends were trimmed by 0 bases and 0 bases, with 15 bases remaining between them. The CDR3: CASSLGALGVSTNEKLFF. CDR3 coding DNA: TGCGCCAGCAGCTTGGGGGCTTTAGGGGTCTCAACTAATGAAAAACTGTTTTTT.

The chain is built from TRBV7-3 and TRBJ2-3, with D uncertain. The germline CDR1 and CDR2 sequences are SGHTA and FQGTGA. Trimming left V 2 bases short and J 4 bases short, with 7 bases between. The CDR3 is made up of 13 amino acids. The CDR3 DNA is TGTGCCAGCAGCTTAGAGTACGCAGATACGCAGTATTTT. Translated: CASSLEYADTQYF.

In the case of this clone: Distinct nucleotide sequences in the sample also encode this CDR3. The chain is built from TRBV30 and TRBJ2-7; D remains unclear. Per germline, CDR1 GTSNPN and CDR2 SVGIG (reference sequence). CDR3 length equals 12 residues. Trimming pared 0 bases from V and 0 bases from J, leaving 3 bases between. CDR3 residues: CAWSVYSYEQYF. The CDR3 region has the DNA TGTGCCTGGAGTGTTTACTCCTACGAGCAGTACTTC.

The CDR3 protein is CASSLQGPKQYF. The CDR3 DNA sequence: TGTGCCAGCAGCTTACAGGGTCCCAAGCAGTACTTC. This rearrangement joins TRBV13 to TRBJ2-7; D perhaps matches TRBD1 (5 bases). Looked up from germline, CDR1 is PRHDT and CDR2 is FYEKMQ (reference sequence). This CDR3 is built from 12 residues. The ends were cut back, 2 bases at V and 8 bases at J, with 10 bases in the middle.

This chain uses TRBV4-2 with TRBJ2-7, with 11 bases fitting TRBD1. Germline V gene data show CDR1 as LGHNA and CDR2 as YNFKEQ. There are 17 residues in the CDR3. With V trimmed by 1 base and J by 2 bases, 7 bases remained unmatched. CDR3 sequence: CASSQGVPGQGAYEQYF. The CDR3 nucleotides are TGTGCCAGCAGCCAAGGAGTTCCGGGACAGGGGGCCTACGAGCAGTACTTC.

J is TRBJ2-5 and V is TRBV19; TRBD1 might be the D (5 bases). The germline V and J ends were trimmed by 4 bases and 2 bases, with 20 bases remaining between them. The germline V gene has CDR1 LNHDA and CDR2 SQIVND (reference sequence). The CDR3 runs to 17 residues. DNA of the CDR3: TGTGCCAGTAGTACCCCCCCAAGGGGAACAGTACAAGAGACCCAGTACTTC. It codes for CASSTPPRGTVQETQYF.

The rearrangement links TRBV28 to TRBJ2-1, with TRBD2 identical over 9 bases. CDR1 is MDHEN and CDR2 is SYDVKM in the germline V gene. This CDR3 region has 16 residues. Trimming cost V 6 bases and J 0 bases; bases outside gene matches: 6. CDR3 residues: CASSPRLAASYNEQFF. In nucleotides, the CDR3 is TGTGCCAGCAGCCCTAGACTAGCGGCCTCCTACAATGAGCAGTTCTTC.

The chain employs TRBV6-1 and TRBJ2-3; D unresolved. V was clipped by 5 bases and J by 3 bases, with 9 bases between them. The germline V gene has CDR1 MNHNS and CDR2 SASEGT. The CDR3 is 13 residues long. The DNA of the CDR3 is TGTGCCAGCAGTTTTCTCAGAACAGATACGCAGTATTTT. Encoded protein: CASSFLRTDTQYF.

The genes are TRBV7-3 and TRBJ2-3; 9 nucleotides agree with TRBD2. The CDR3 has 15 residues. Germline V gene lookup returns CDR1 SGHTA and CDR2 FQGTGA. Trimming at V came to 0 bases and at J to 7 bases, leaving 5 bases not matched to a gene. The CDR3 sequence is CASSLTSGGLNTQYF. In nucleotides, the CDR3 is TGTGCCAGCAGCTTAACCAGCGGGGGGCTTAATACGCAGTATTTT. Variable domain in full (rest from reference TRBV7-3 and TRBJ2-3): GAGVSQTPSNKVTEKGKYVELRCDPISGHTALYWYRQSLGQGPEFLIYFQGTGAADDSGLPNDRFFAVRPEGSVSTLKIQRTERGDSAVYLCASSLTSGGLNTQYFGPGTRLTVL.

The CDR3 DNA is TGCGCCAGCAGCCAGGGGACTAGCGGGGGATACACCGGGGAGCTGTTTTTT. Protein sequence: CASSQGTSGGYTGELFF. The rearrangement links TRBV4-1 to TRBJ2-2, with TRBD2 identical over 14 bases. The germline V gene has CDR1 MGHRA and CDR2 YSYEKL. V lost 3 bases and J lost 3; bases outside the gene matches: 3. This CDR3 comprises 17 residues.

This sequence joins TRBV5-1 and TRBJ2-5; 8 bases agree with TRBD2. The J call may not be correct, given that the DNA end is closer to TRBJ2-7. Looked up from germline, CDR1 is SGHRS and CDR2 is YFSETQ. This CDR3 contains 15 residues. CDR3: CASSPRGGNSYEQYF. The DNA for the CDR3 is TGCGCCAGCAGCCCCCGCGGGGGGAATTCCTACGAGCAGTACTTC.

The genes are TRBV2 and TRBJ2-3; TRBD1 aligns across 7 bases. The CDR3 contains 14 residues. The J segment lost 0 bases and the V segment lost 10 bases, leaving 7 bases of the junction unmatched. Germline lookup yields CDR1 SNHLY and CDR2 FYNNEI. The CDR3 loop reads CANNRGASTDTQYF. The CDR3 DNA sequence: TGTGCCAATAACAGGGGTGCTAGCACAGATACGCAGTATTTT. Full variable domain (rest looked up from reference TRBV2 and TRBJ2-3): EPEVTQTPSHQVTQMGQEVILRCVPISNHLYFYWYRQILGQKVEFLVSFYNNEISEKSEIFDDQFSVERPDGSNFTLKIRSTKLEDSAMYFCANNRGASTDTQYFGPGTRLTVL.

The chain joins TRBV28 to TRBJ1-3; D perhaps matches TRBD1 (6 bases). This CDR3 comprises 19 residues. From germline, CDR1 is MDHEN and CDR2 SYDVKM. V was cut by 7 bases and J by 7 bases, with 32 bases left in between. The CDR3 is CASTVRDKQFPTTGNTIYF. CDR3 in DNA: TGTGCCAGCACCGTAAGGGACAAACAGTTCCCTACTACCGGGAACACCATATATTTT.

The rearrangement joins TRBV7-8 to TRBJ2-7; D gene ambiguous. With 5 bases removed from V and 0 bases from J, the gap between germline ends came to 11 bases. Germline V gene sequence: CDR1 SGHVS, CDR2 FQNEAQ. The CDR3 extends over 14 amino acids. The CDR3 loop reads CASSAQQLSYEQYF. The CDR3 coding sequence is TGTGCCAGCAGCGCCCAACAGCTCTCCTACGAGCAGTACTTC.

This rearrangement joins TRBV19 to TRBJ2-4; D gene ambiguous. Germline V gene data show CDR1 as LNHDA and CDR2 as SQIVND (reference sequence). V was trimmed by 4 bases and J by 0 bases, leaving 16 bases between them. The CDR3 is 17 amino acids. This CDR3 is CASSTPRTVLAKNIQYF. Here the CDR3 DNA reads TGTGCCAGTAGTACCCCCCGCACTGTCCTAGCCAAAAACATTCAGTACTTC.

The chain links TRBV2 to TRBJ1-2, with 8 bases lining up with TRBD1. CDR3 length: 14 amino acids. V trimming: 6 bases; J trimming: 4 bases; junction bases outside the gene matches: 7. Germline values: CDR1 SNHLY, CDR2 FYNNEI. The DNA for the CDR3 is TGTGCCAGCAGGGTCGACAGGGGCGGCTATGGCTACACCTTC. Encoded protein: CASRVDRGGYGYTF.

This clone has a single count. This chain uses TRBV5-1 with TRBJ1-1, with TRBD1 as a possible D gene (5 bases). Trimming pared 0 bases from V and 0 bases from J, leaving 12 bases between. CDR3 length: 16 amino acids. Germline CDR1 and CDR2: SGHRS and YFSETQ. The CDR3: CASSLVGQRLNTEAFF. The CDR3 DNA sequence: TGCGCCAGCAGCTTGGTCGGACAAAGATTGAACACTGAAGCTTTCTTT.

This rearrangement joins TRBV6-5 to TRBJ2-1; TRBD2 agrees at 7 bases. This CDR3 is 15 amino acids long. Germline CDR1 MNHEY, CDR2 SVGAGI. V was pared by 8 bases and J by 0 bases, with 7 bases of the junction left unmatched. The CDR3 spells CASSLAEISYNEQFF. CDR3 coding DNA: TGTGCCAGCTCCCTAGCGGAAATCTCCTACAATGAGCAGTTCTTC.

The V and J genes are TRBV9 and TRBJ1-4; 11 bases align to TRBD1. CDR1 and CDR2 from the germline V gene are SGDLS and YYNGEE. This CDR3 is 18 amino acids long. Trimming at V came to 3 bases and at J to 1 base, leaving 8 bases not matched to a gene. CDR3: CASSGGQGASLTNEKLFF. The DNA for the CDR3 is TGTGCCAGCAGCGGAGGACAGGGGGCTTCGCTAACTAATGAAAAACTGTTTTTT.

J is TRBJ1-2 and V is TRBV6-1; D is possibly TRBD1 (5 bases). This CDR3 is built from 12 residues. Germline values: CDR1 MNHNS, CDR2 SASEGT. V was pared by 5 bases and J by 8 bases, with 12 bases between. CDR3 in amino acids: CASSQDRQGYTF. CDR3 DNA sequence: TGTGCCAGCAGTCAAGATAGACAGGGCTACACCTTC.

V gene TRBV5-5 combines with J gene TRBJ1-6; D unclear. Trimming shortened V by 0 bases and J by 6 bases, and 4 bases separated the two germline ends. The CDR3 extends over 13 amino acids. CDR1 is SGHKS, CDR2 YYEKEE, per germline (reference sequence). The CDR3 spells CASSLVGNSPLHF. In nucleotides, the CDR3 is TGTGCCAGCAGCTTGGTCGGTAATTCACCCCTCCACTTT.

The J gene is TRBJ2-1, the V gene TRBV11-2; tentatively, D is TRBD2 (6 bases). The CDR3 totals 16 residues. The germline V gene encodes CDR1 SGHAT and CDR2 FQNNGV. V dropped 0 bases and J dropped 12 bases, with 21 bases sitting between them. The CDR3 is CASSLDLRDSARGQFF. The DNA of the CDR3 is TGTGCCAGCAGCTTAGATCTAAGGGACTCCGCACGGGGGCAGTTCTTC.

The V call is TRBV9, the J call TRBJ1-5, with a weak D call TRBD1 (6 bases). CDR3 length equals 13 residues. V was shortened by 3 bases and J by 2 bases, with 6 bases between the two germline ends. The germline V gene encodes CDR1 SGDLS and CDR2 YYNGEE. The CDR3 DNA sequence: TGTGCCAGCAGCGGGACAGGCAATCAGCCCCAGCATTTT. It is translated as CASSGTGNQPQHF.

This clone was found a few times. The J gene is TRBJ1-1, the V gene TRBV29-1, with D uncertain. The CDR3 runs 12 residues. Trimming cost V 6 bases and J 8 bases, with 16 bases left between them. Germline V lookup: CDR1 SQVTM, CDR2 ANQGSEA. CDR3 in DNA: TGCAGCGTGGTGACACGTGATGAAGAAGCTTTCTTT. Residues: CSVVTRDEEAFF.

CDR3 protein: CASSQPYWGQGSYEQYF. The CDR3 region has the DNA TGTGCCAGCAGCCAACCTTATTGGGGACAGGGGTCCTACGAGCAGTACTTC. The V and J genes are TRBV11-3 and TRBJ2-7, with 10 bases fitting TRBD1. This CDR3 is 17 amino acids long. CDR1 and CDR2 (germline): SGHNT, YENEEA. J lost 1 base, V lost 5 bases, and 11 bases had no gene match. Full variable domain (remainder filled in from reference TRBV11-3 and TRBJ2-7): EAGVVQSPRYKIIEKKQPVAFWCNPISGHNTLYWYLQNLGQGPELLIRYENEEAVDDSQLPKDRFSAERLKGVDSTLKIQPAELGDSAVYLCASSQPYWGQGSYEQYFGPGTRLTVT.

This chain links TRBV27 with TRBJ2-7, with 13 bases matching TRBD2. There are 15 residues in the CDR3. J gave up 6 bases and V 5 bases, and 7 bases lay outside the gene matches. Germline loops: CDR1 MNHEY, CDR2 SMNVEV (reference sequence). This chain's CDR3 is CASSVLAGGPFEQYF. CDR3 coding DNA: TGTGCCAGCAGTGTACTAGCGGGAGGGCCGTTCGAGCAGTACTTC.

The chain has TRBV30 and TRBJ1-2; D gene unclear. The CDR3 has 11 amino acids. Germline V gives CDR1 GTSNPN, CDR2 SVGIG (reference sequence). Trimming cost V 4 bases and J 5 bases, with 8 bases left between them. CDR3 coding DNA: TGTGCCTGGATGAGGAATTATGGCTACACCTTC. As protein: CAWMRNYGYTF.

The V and J genes are TRBV7-6 and TRBJ2-2; a possible D gene is TRBD1 (5 bases). Trimming pared 1 base from V and 7 bases from J, leaving 10 bases between. Germline-derived CDR1 and CDR2 are SGHVS and FNYEAQ. CDR3 length: 14 residues. CDR3 loop: CASSLGTQGGELFF. The DNA for the CDR3 is TGTGCCAGCAGCTTAGGCACCCAGGGCGGGGAGCTGTTTTTT.